This TCR beta chain emerged from a study of shared clonotypes between healthy human individuals. The data were produced by immunoSEQ multiplex PCR, yet TCRdb's version contains in-frame clones alone and is incomplete. Here the sample spans around 610,000 clones, roughly 96% being singletons. It was CD45RO-negative cells, positively selected for CCR7, that made up naive CD8 cells, with terminally differentiated effector memory CD45RA+ cells excluded. This TCR came from a woman between 25 and 40 years old in good health. Input material: naive CD8+ T cells sorted from blood.

CDR3 DNA: TGTGCCAGCAGTTTAGGTGCGGGAGGATACTACTACGAGCAGTACTTC. The encoded protein is CASSLGAGGYYYEQYF. The J gene is TRBJ2-7, the V gene TRBV28, with 8 bases identical to TRBD2. Germline loops: CDR1 MDHEN, CDR2 SYDVKM. The CDR3 length is 16 residues. V trimming: 2 bases; J trimming: 3 bases; junction bases outside the gene matches: 9.